This T cell receptor beta chain was identified during a study of control samples from healthy donors and cancer patients. This CDR3 comprises 13 residues. CDR1 and CDR2 (germline): LNHDA, SQIVND (reference sequence). Trimming left V 7 bases short and J 5 bases short, with 12 bases between. The table came from immunoSEQ multiplex PCR; TCRdb's copy has only in-frame clones and leaves some out. In the table there are 130,000 or so clones, 88% of which are singletons. The origin of this receptor is a man aged 50-59 years in good health. Sequenced sample: blood. The V and J genes are TRBV19 and TRBJ2-1, with D possibly TRBD1 on 6 matching bases. In nucleotides, the CDR3 is TGTGCCAGTAATCAGGGGACCCACAATGAGCAGTTCTTC. Translating it yields CASNQGTHNEQFF.